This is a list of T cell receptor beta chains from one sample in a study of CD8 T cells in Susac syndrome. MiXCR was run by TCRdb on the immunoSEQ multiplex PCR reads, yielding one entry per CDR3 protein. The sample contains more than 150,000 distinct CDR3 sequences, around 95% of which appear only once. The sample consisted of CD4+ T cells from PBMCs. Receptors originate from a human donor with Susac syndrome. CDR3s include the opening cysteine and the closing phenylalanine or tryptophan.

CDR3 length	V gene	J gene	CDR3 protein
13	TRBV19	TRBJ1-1	CASSTTRNTEAFF
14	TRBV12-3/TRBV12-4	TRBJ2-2	CASSLTISLGELFF
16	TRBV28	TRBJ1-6	CASSLAVGPYNSPLHF
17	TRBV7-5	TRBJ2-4	CISVPEASQGPTNIQYF
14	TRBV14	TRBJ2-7	CASSQDRLSYEQYF
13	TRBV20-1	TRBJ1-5	CSASKGRDQPQHF
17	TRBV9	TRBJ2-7	CASSDSSLGGHTYEQYF
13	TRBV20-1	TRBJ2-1	CSARTGSYNEQFF
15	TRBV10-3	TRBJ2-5	CAIRGLAGDQETQYF
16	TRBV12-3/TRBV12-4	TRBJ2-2	CASSVTSGGNTGELFF
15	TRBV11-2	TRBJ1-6	CASTPRGISNSPLHF
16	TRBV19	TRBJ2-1	CASSATRTSGNNEQFF
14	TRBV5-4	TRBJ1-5	CASSLELGDQPQHF
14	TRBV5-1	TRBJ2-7	CASSARDRSYEQYF
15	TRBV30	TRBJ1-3	CAWSENTWTGNTIYF
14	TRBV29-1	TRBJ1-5	CSVLVKGFGQPQHF
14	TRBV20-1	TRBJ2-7	CSAPRTSGGGEQYF
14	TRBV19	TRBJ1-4	CASSIRGSNEKLFF
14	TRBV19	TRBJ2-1	CASTIGTSGDEQFF
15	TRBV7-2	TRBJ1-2	CASSLGQESNYGYTF
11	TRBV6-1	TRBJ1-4	CASSVGEKLFF
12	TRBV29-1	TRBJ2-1	CSVVSTSNEQFF
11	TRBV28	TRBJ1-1	CASGRETEAFF
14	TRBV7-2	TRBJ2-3	CASSPMGSTDTQYF
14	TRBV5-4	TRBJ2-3	CASKVASRTDTQYF
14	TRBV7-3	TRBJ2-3	CASSREVRADTQYF
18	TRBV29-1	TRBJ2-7	CSAMGGLAGGSGSYEQYF
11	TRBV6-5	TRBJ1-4	CASSYLGKLFF
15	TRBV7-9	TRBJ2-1	CASSFVSGSYNEQFF
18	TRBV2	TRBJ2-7	CASSVTRVDTRASYEQYF
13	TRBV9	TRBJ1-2	CASSAGWDYGYTF
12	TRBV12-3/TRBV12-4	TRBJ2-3	CASVAGADTQYF
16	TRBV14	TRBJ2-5	CASSRALDRLWETQYF
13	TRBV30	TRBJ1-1	CAWSGDRRTEAFF
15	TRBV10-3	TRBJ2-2	CAIREVTTNTGELFF
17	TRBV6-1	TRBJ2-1	CASSPLLQPASYNEQFF
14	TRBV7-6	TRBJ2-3	CASSFGTTADTQYF
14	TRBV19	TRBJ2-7	CASRTERSSYEQYF
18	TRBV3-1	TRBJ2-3	CASSHLGTSGGPQETQYF
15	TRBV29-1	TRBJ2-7	CSAGGSGAPLYEQYF
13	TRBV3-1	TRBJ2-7	CASSQVGDGEQYF
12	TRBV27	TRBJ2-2	CASSGITGELFF
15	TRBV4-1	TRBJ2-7	CASSHLSLSSYEQYF
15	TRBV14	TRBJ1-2	CASSQLSGTPYGYTF
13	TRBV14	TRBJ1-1	CASGVVPNTEAFF
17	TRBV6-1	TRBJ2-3	CASSERPGGGSTDTQYF
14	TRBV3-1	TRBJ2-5	CASSHPGRLETQYF
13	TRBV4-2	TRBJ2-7	CASSQDREVEQYF
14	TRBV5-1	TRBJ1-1	CASRYTGLNTEAFF
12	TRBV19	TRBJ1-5	CASSFRAQPQHF